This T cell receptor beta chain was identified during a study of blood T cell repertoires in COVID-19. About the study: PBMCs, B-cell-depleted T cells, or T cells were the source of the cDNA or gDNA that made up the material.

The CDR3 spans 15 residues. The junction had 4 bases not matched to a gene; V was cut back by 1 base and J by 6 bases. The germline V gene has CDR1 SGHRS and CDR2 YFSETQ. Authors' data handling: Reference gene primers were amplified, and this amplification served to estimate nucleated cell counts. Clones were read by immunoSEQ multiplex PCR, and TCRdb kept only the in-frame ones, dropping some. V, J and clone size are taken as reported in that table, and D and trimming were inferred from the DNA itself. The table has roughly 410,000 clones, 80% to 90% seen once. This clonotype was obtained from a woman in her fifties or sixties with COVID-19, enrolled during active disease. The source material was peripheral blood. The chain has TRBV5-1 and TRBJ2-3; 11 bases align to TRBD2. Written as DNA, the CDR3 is TGCGCCAGCAGCTTGCTACTAGCGGGGGTGGATACGCAGTATTTT. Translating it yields CASSLLLAGVDTQYF.